Here is one T cell receptor (beta chain) with its context. The assay was immunoSEQ multiplex PCR, and TCRdb's table has in-frame clones only and misses some. The sample gives 110,000 to 150,000 clones, roughly 89% of which show up once; approximately 5.7% is in the top ten. This entry is derived from a study of T cell responses to AZD1222 COVID-19 vaccine. The CDR3 runs 14 residues. The germline gives CDR1 LNHDA, CDR2 SQIVND (reference sequence). With V trimmed by 4 bases and J by 0 bases, 3 bases remained unmatched. The chain has TRBV19 and TRBJ2-7; 7 bases match TRBD2. The sequenced sample was peripheral blood, obtained on day 0 of AZD1222 vaccination. The receptor was derived from an adult in good health. DNA for the CDR3: TGTGCCAGTAGTACCGGGGACTACTCCTACGAGCAGTACTTC. Translation gives CASSTGDYSYEQYF. Filled out from reference TRBV19 and TRBJ2-7, the complete variable domain reads DGGITQSPKYLFRKEGQNVTLSCEQNLNHDAMYWYRQDPGQGLRLIYYSQIVNDFQKGDIAEGYSVSREKKESFPLTVTSAQKNPTAFYLCASSTGDYSYEQYFGPGTRLTVT.